This TCR beta chain was found in a study of cytomegalovirus exposure and HLA in healthy donors. Study-level information: The Caucasian-associated ancestry cluster contained 75% to 85% of the 300 to 400 genotyped donors.

General observations from the study: Most TCR beta V segments were productive about 90% or about 30% of the time in an earlier analysis. Presence/absence analyses rested on an assumption that sequencing depth was roughly uniform across donors. Later on, an analysis found that several of the most significant clusters appeared to be linked to common viral pathogens, which included parvovirus B19.

60 Vbeta and 13 Jbeta primers were used in PCR. Assay: immunoSEQ multiplex PCR; the TCRdb copy retains only in-frame clones and omits some. Of about 300,000 clones listed, around 86% are singletons. CDR3 length: 14 residues. Germline-derived CDR1 and CDR2 are SQVTM and ANQGSEA. V lost 7 bases to trimming and J lost 4 bases; unmatched junction nucleotides: 10. A word on this clone: What it binds is not known.

The source of this sequence is a man aged 40-50 years in good health and CMV-seropositive. The chain combines TRBV29-1 with TRBJ2-1, with 7 positions matching TRBD2. Sample: PBMCs. The CDR3 reads CSGGRAGIYNEQFF. The DNA of the CDR3 is TGCAGCGGCGGTCGAGCGGGGATATACAATGAGCAGTTCTTC.